The clone carrying this T cell receptor beta chain was detected only a few times. Described time point: blood at routine non-recurrence follow-up after resection. Extraction of whole RNA from tumor, nontumor lung or frozen PBMC preceded unsorted sequencing. These data belong to a study of spatial heterogeneity in lung cancer. The CDR3 is 11 residues long. From germline, CDR1 is GTSNPN and CDR2 SVGIG (reference sequence). V was trimmed by 5 bases and J by 8 bases, leaving 12 bases between them. Every molecule of TCR cDNA had its own unique molecular identifier. One entry per CDR3 protein, called by TCRdb with MiXCR from the 5' RACE reads. The table has roughly 18,000 distinct CDR3 sequences, about a fifth seen once.

The chain links TRBV30 to TRBJ1-1; maybe TRBD1 (6 bases). Sequencing was performed on PBMCs, taken at follow-up. This TCR came from a male donor with early-stage non-small cell lung cancer. CDR3 in DNA: TGTGCCTGGGCTCCAGGGGTCGAAGCTTTCTTT. Its translation: CAWAPGVEAFF.